This T cell receptor (beta chain) was captured in a study of radiotherapy plus CTLA-4 blockade in lung cancer. Study-wide points: Researchers report tumor-derived TCR clones expanding in blood after radiotherapy plus ipilimumab.

In regard to this clone: Its target is unknown.

Trimming removed 1 base from V and 4 bases from J, with 10 bases in between. The germline gives CDR1 SGHTA, CDR2 FQGTGA. The CDR3 loop spans 14 amino acids. Sequencing used immunoSEQ multiplex PCR; TCRdb keeps in-frame clones, though not all of them. The table shows roughly 100,000 clones, with 80% to 85% occurring only once. Here the sequenced sample was peripheral blood, taken from a patient treated with radiotherapy plus ipilimumab. The chain joins TRBV7-3 to TRBJ1-1; possible D gene TRBD1, 6 bases. The sequence came from a human donor with non-small cell lung cancer who had a partial response to radiotherapy plus ipilimumab. The CDR3 DNA sequence: TGTGCCAGCAGCTTAAATGGGGGCGTCACTGAAGCTTTCTTT. Translated, it gives CASSLNGGVTEAFF.